Listed below are T cell receptor beta chains from one sample, sequenced in a study of beta chain features in type 1 diabetes. Sequencing used immunoSEQ multiplex PCR; TCRdb keeps in-frame clones, though not all of them. This table has 150,000 to 190,000 clones, 10% appearing once. The sequenced sample consisted of central memory CD4+ T cells from blood. These receptors were obtained from a man aged 30 to 45 with type 1 diabetes. Both conserved end residues are part of each CDR3. Fields, in order: CDR3 protein, CDR3 DNA, clone size, D gene, V gene, J gene, CDR3 length. A D gene is named only where the DNA matches it firmly. Rows give clone size only sometimes, using once, few, many, or a class for an expanded clone.

CDR3: CASSRTGSSGNTIYF
DNA: TGCGCCAGCAGCCGGACAGGGAGCTCTGGAAACACCATATATTTT
size: few
D: TRBD1
V: TRBV4-3
J: TRBJ1-3
length: 15

CDR3: CASSYRRPGDYEQYF
DNA: TGTGCCAGCAGTTACCGACGACCGGGGGACTACGAGCAGTACTTC
size: -
D: -
V: TRBV6-5
J: TRBJ2-7
length: 15

CDR3: CASSAGQRGELFF
DNA: TGTGCCAGTAGTGCCGGACAGCGCGGGGAGCTGTTTTTT
size: -
D: -
V: TRBV19
J: TRBJ2-2
length: 13

CDR3: CAWSVSGGWTEAFF
DNA: TGTGCCTGGAGTGTATCGGGGGGGTGGACTGAAGCTTTCTTT
size: few
D: -
V: TRBV30
J: TRBJ1-1
length: 14

CDR3: CASSWGGTSEETQYF
DNA: TGTGCCAGCAGCTGGGGGGGGACTAGCGAAGAGACCCAGTACTTC
size: few
D: TRBD2
V: TRBV5-4
J: TRBJ2-5
length: 15

CDR3: CASSLGSGLGQNEAFF
DNA: TGTGCCAGCAGCTTAGGGTCAGGACTCGGACAGAACGAAGCTTTCTTT
size: few
D: -
V: TRBV7-9
J: TRBJ1-1
length: 16

CDR3: CASSQRTGAYNEQFF
DNA: TGTGCCAGCAGCCAAAGGACAGGGGCTTACAATGAGCAGTTCTTC
size: -
D: TRBD1
V: TRBV7-3
J: TRBJ2-1
length: 15

CDR3: CASSLGFSSYEQYF
DNA: TGTGCCAGCAGCTTAGGGTTTAGTTCCTACGAGCAGTACTTC
size: few
D: -
V: TRBV11-2
J: TRBJ2-7
length: 14

CDR3: CASSPPGTSVGYEQYF
DNA: TGTGCCAGCTCACCCCCCGGGACTAGCGTGGGGTACGAGCAGTACTTC
size: -
D: TRBD2
V: TRBV18
J: TRBJ2-7
length: 16

CDR3: CASSPGLDTGELFF
DNA: TGTGCCAGTAGCCCGGGACTCGACACCGGGGAGCTGTTTTTT
size: -
D: -
V: TRBV19
J: TRBJ2-2
length: 14

CDR3: CASSLWGPYNEQFF
DNA: TGTGCCAGCAGCTTATGGGGGCCCTACAATGAGCAGTTCTTC
size: -
D: -
V: TRBV7-2
J: TRBJ2-1
length: 14

CDR3: CASSLLSLQSFTGELFF
DNA: TGCGCCAGCAGCTTGCTGAGTCTCCAATCTTTCACCGGGGAGCTGTTTTTT
size: -
D: -
V: TRBV5-1
J: TRBJ2-2
length: 17

CDR3: CSTASGRRNIQYF
DNA: TGCAGCACAGCTAGCGGGAGACGGAACATTCAGTACTTC
size: -
D: TRBD2
V: TRBV29-1
J: TRBJ2-4
length: 13

CDR3: CAISTGYTTEAFF
DNA: TGTGCCATCAGTACAGGGTATACCACTGAAGCTTTCTTT
size: -
D: -
V: TRBV10-3
J: TRBJ1-1
length: 13

CDR3: CATLSPWAGWNEQYF
DNA: TGTGCCACCTTATCCCCCTGGGCTGGTTGGAACGAGCAGTACTTC
size: few
D: -
V: TRBV28
J: TRBJ2-7
length: 15

CDR3: CAWSVTGTSGSAGETQYF
DNA: TGTGCCTGGAGTGTCACCGGGACTAGTGGATCGGCAGGGGAGACCCAGTACTTC
size: few
D: TRBD2
V: TRBV30
J: TRBJ2-5
length: 18

CDR3: CASSVGLAGTRNNEQFF
DNA: TGTGCCAGCAGCGTAGGGTTAGCGGGCACTAGGAACAATGAGCAGTTCTTC
size: -
D: TRBD2
V: TRBV9
J: TRBJ2-1
length: 17

CDR3: CASSAYYEQYF
DNA: TGTGCCAGCAGTGCCTACTACGAGCAGTACTTC
size: -
D: -
V: TRBV6-1
J: TRBJ2-7
length: 11

CDR3: CSSGQGGTEAFF
DNA: TGCAGTTCAGGACAGGGGGGAACTGAAGCTTTCTTT
size: few
D: TRBD1
V: TRBV29-1
J: TRBJ1-1
length: 12

CDR3: CASSRLRDQPQHF
DNA: TGTGCCAGCAGTCGACTGCGGGATCAGCCCCAGCATTTT
size: -
D: -
V: TRBV28
J: TRBJ1-5
length: 13

CDR3: CASSPPEYRSDETQYF
DNA: TGTGCCAGCAGCCCCCCAGAGTACAGGAGTGACGAGACCCAGTACTTC
size: -
D: -
V: TRBV7-2
J: TRBJ2-5
length: 16

CDR3: CAWSVGTQETQYF
DNA: TGTGCCTGGAGTGTCGGGACACAAGAGACCCAGTACTTC
size: few
D: -
V: TRBV30
J: TRBJ2-5
length: 13

CDR3: CASSLAGGRSGELFF
DNA: TGTGCCAGCAGCTTGGCGGGAGGGCGATCCGGGGAGCTGTTTTTT
size: -
D: TRBD2
V: TRBV5-6
J: TRBJ2-2
length: 15

CDR3: CARRRETQYF
DNA: TGCGCCAGAAGGAGGGAGACCCAGTACTTC
size: -
D: -
V: TRBV23-1
J: TRBJ2-5
length: 10

CDR3: CASSRGTENTEAFF
DNA: TGCGCCAGCAGTCGCGGGACAGAGAACACTGAAGCTTTCTTT
size: -
D: TRBD1
V: TRBV5-1
J: TRBJ1-1
length: 14

CDR3: CASNHGTSYNEQFF
DNA: TGTGCCAGCAACCACGGGACTAGCTACAATGAGCAGTTCTTC
size: few
D: TRBD2
V: TRBV27
J: TRBJ2-1
length: 14

CDR3: CASSPDWDQPQHF
DNA: TGTGCCAGCAGCCCTGACTGGGATCAGCCCCAGCATTTT
size: few
D: -
V: TRBV7-9
J: TRBJ1-5
length: 13

CDR3: CASSPLNTGELFF
DNA: TGTGCCAGCTCACCACTAAACACCGGGGAGCTGTTTTTT
size: few
D: -
V: TRBV18
J: TRBJ2-2
length: 13

CDR3: CATSSAMNTEAFF
DNA: TGTGCCACCAGTAGTGCCATGAACACTGAAGCTTTCTTT
size: few
D: -
V: TRBV15
J: TRBJ1-1
length: 13

CDR3: CASSWTSGSYEQYF
DNA: TGCGCCAGCAGCTGGACTAGCGGATCCTACGAGCAGTACTTC
size: -
D: TRBD2
V: TRBV5-1
J: TRBJ2-7
length: 14

CDR3: CASSLTGETGELFF
DNA: TGCGCCAGCAGCTTGACAGGGGAGACCGGGGAGCTGTTTTTT
size: few
D: TRBD1
V: TRBV5-1
J: TRBJ2-2
length: 14

CDR3: CASNVPSGTYNEQFF
DNA: TGTGCCAGCAACGTTCCTAGCGGAACCTACAATGAGCAGTTCTTC
size: few
D: TRBD2
V: TRBV5-6
J: TRBJ2-1
length: 15

CDR3: CASSLLRAGGEQFF
DNA: TGTGCCAGCAGCTTACTCCGGGCCGGGGGTGAGCAGTTCTTC
size: -
D: -
V: TRBV11-1
J: TRBJ2-1
length: 14

CDR3: CATSTRLTGFGSYGYTF
DNA: TGTGCCACCAGCACGAGACTGACAGGCTTCGGAAGCTATGGCTACACCTTC
size: -
D: -
V: TRBV15
J: TRBJ1-2
length: 17

CDR3: CASSRGQVPNNEQFF
DNA: TGCGCCAGCAGTCGCGGACAGGTACCCAACAATGAGCAGTTCTTC
size: few
D: TRBD1
V: TRBV23-1
J: TRBJ2-1
length: 15

CDR3: CASSPENRGAYEQYF
DNA: TGTGCCAGCTCACCCGAGAACAGGGGTGCCTACGAGCAGTACTTC
size: -
D: TRBD1
V: TRBV18
J: TRBJ2-7
length: 15

CDR3: CASSMAGTAQETQYF
DNA: TGTGCCAGCAGCATGGCCGGGACAGCCCAAGAGACCCAGTACTTC
size: -
D: TRBD1
V: TRBV28
J: TRBJ2-5
length: 15